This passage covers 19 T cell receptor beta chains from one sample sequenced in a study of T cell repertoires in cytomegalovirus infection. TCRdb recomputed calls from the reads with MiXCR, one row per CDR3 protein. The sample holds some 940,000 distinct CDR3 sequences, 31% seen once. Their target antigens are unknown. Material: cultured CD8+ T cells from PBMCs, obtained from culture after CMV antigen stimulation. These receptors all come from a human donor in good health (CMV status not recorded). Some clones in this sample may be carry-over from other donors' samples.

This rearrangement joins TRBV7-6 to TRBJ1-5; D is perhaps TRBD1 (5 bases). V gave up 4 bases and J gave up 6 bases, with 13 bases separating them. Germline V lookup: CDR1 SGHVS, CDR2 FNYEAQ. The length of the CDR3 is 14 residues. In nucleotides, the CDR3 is TGTGCCAGCAGCTCGGGCCCAGGGATTCAGCCCCAGCATTTT. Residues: CASSSGPGIQPQHF.

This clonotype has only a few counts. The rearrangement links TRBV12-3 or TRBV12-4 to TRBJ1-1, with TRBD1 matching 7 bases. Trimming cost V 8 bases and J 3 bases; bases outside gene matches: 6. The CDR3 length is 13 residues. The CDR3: CASRRQGDTEAFF. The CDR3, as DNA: TGTGCCAGCCGAAGACAGGGCGACACTGAAGCTTTCTTT.

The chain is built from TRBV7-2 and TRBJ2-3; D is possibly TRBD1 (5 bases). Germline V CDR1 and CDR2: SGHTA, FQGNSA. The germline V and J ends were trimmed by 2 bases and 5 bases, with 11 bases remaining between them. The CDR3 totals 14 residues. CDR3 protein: CASSLIAGQDTQYF. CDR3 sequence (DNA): TGTGCCAGCAGCTTAATCGCAGGGCAAGATACGCAGTATTTT.

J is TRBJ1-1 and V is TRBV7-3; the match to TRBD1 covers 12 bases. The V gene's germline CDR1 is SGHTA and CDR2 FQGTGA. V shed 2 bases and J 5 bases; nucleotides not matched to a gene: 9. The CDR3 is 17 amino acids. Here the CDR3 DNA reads TGTGCCAGCAGCTTACCCGGGACAGGGGGCGGGTATACTGAAGCTTTCTTT. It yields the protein CASSLPGTGGGYTEAFF.

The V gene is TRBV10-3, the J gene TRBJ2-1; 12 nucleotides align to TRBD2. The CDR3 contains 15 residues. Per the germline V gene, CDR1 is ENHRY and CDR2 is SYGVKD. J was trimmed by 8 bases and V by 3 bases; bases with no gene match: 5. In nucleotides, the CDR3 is TGTGCCATCAGTGACGAGACTAGCGGGGGCTATGAGCAGTTCTTC. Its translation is CAISDETSGGYEQFF.

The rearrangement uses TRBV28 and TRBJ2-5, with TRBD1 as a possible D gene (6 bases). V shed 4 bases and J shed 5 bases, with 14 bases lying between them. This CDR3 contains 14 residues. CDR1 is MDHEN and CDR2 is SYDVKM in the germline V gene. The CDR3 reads CASSSSYRVETQYF. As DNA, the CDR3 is TGTGCCAGCAGTTCATCGTACAGGGTTGAGACCCAGTACTTC. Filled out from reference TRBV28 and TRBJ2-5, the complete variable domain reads DVKVTQSSRYLVKRTGEKVFLECVQDMDHENMFWYRQDPGLGLRLIYFSYDVKMKEKGDIPEGYSVSREKKERFSLILESASTNQTSMYLCASSSSYRVETQYFGPGTRLLVL.

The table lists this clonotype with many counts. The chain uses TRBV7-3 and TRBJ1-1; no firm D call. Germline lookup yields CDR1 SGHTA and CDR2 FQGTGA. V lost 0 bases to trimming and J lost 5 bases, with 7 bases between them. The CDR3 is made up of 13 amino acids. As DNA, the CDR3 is TGTGCCAGCAGCTTAACAGGGAGGACTGAAGCTTTCTTT. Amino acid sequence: CASSLTGRTEAFF.

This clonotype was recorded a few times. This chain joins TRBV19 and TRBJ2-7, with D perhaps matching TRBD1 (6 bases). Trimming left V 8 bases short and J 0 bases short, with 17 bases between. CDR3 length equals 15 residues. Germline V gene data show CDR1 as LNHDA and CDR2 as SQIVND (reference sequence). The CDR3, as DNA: TGTGCCAGTGGTGGGCCGGGACACTTCTCCTACGAGCAGTACTTC. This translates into CASGGPGHFSYEQYF.

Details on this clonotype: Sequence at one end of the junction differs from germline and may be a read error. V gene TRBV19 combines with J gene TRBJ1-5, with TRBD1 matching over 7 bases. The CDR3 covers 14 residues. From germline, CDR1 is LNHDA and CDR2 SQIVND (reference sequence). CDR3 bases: TGTGTCAGTAGCCGGGACAGAGGAGAGGATCCCCAGCATTTT. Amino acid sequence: CVSSRDRGEDPQHF.

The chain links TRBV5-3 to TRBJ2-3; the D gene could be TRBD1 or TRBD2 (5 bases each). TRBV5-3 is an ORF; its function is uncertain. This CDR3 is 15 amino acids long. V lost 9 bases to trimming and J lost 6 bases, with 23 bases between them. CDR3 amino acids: CANRWDRTAEDTQYF. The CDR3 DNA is TGTGCCAACAGGTGGGATCGGACTGCGGAGGATACGCAGTATTTT.

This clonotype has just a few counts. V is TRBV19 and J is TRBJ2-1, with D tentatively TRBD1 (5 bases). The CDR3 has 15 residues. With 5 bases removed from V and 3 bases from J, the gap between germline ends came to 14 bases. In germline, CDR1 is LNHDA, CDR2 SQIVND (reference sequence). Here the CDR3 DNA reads TGTGCCAGTAGTCACCAGGGTCTAGTCTACAATGAGCAGTTCTTC. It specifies CASSHQGLVYNEQFF.

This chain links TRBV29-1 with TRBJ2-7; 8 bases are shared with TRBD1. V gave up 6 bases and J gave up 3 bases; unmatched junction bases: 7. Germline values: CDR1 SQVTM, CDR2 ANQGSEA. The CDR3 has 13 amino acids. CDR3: CSVRQGPYYEQYF. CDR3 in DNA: TGCAGCGTGAGACAGGGGCCCTACTACGAGCAGTACTTC.

The CDR3 DNA sequence: TGTGCCAGCAGTTTTCTAGCGGGGGGCCCCCAAAACATTCAGTACTTC. This sequence encodes CASSFLAGGPQNIQYF. This rearrangement joins TRBV27 to TRBJ2-4; 11 nucleotides match TRBD2. The trim removed 3 bases at V and 5 bases at J, leaving 6 bases unmatched. The V gene's germline CDR1 is MNHEY and CDR2 SMNVEV (reference sequence). This CDR3 comprises 16 residues.

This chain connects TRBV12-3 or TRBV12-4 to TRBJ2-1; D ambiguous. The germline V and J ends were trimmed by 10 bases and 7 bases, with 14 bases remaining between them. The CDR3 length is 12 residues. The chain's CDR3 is CAIINLGNEQFF. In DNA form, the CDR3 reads TGTGCCATCATCAACCTGGGGAATGAGCAGTTCTTC.

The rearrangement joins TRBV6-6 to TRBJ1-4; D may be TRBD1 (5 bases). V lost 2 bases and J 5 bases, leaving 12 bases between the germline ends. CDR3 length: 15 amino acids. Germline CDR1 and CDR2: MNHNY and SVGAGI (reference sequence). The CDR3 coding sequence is TGTGCCAGCAGTTACGTCCGACAGTTGAATGAAAAACTGTTTTTT. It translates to CASSYVRQLNEKLFF.

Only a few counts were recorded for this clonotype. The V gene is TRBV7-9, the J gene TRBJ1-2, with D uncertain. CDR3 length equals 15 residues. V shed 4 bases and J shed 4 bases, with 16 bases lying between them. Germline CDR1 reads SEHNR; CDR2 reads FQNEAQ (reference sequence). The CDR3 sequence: CASSWPSTNRYGYTF. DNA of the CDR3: TGTGCCAGCAGCTGGCCCTCAACAAACCGCTATGGCTACACCTTC.

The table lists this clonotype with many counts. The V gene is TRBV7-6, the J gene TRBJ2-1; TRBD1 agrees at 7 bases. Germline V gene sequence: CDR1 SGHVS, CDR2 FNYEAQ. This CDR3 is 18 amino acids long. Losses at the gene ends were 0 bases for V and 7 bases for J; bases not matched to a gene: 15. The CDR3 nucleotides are TGTGCCAGCAGCTTAGCTACCCGGAACAGGGGTCGTTCTAATGAGCAGTTCTTC. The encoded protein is CASSLATRNRGRSNEQFF.

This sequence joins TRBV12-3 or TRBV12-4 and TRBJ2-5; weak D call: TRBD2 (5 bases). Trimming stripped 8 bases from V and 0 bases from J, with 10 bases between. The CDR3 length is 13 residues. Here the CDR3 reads CASQLVDQETQYF. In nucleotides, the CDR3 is TGTGCCAGCCAACTAGTGGACCAAGAGACCCAGTACTTC.

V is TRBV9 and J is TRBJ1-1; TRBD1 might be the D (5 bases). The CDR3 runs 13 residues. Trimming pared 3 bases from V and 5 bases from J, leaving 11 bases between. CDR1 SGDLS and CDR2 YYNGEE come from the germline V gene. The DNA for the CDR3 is TGTGCCAGCAGCGCCTACAGGATGACTGAAGCTTTCTTT. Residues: CASSAYRMTEAFF.